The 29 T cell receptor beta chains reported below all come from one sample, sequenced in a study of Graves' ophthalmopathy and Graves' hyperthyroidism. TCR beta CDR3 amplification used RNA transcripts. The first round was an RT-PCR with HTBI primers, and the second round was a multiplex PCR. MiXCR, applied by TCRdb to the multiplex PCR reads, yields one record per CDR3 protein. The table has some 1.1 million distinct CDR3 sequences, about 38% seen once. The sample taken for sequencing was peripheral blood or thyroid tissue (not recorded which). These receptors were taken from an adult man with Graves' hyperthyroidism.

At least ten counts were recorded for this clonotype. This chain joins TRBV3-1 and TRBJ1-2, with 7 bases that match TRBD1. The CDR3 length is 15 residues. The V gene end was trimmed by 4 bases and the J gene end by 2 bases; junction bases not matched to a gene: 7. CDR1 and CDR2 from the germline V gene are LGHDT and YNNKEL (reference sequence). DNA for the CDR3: TGTGCCAGCAGCCGGGGACAGAAGAGCAACTATGGCTACACCTTC. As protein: CASSRGQKSNYGYTF.

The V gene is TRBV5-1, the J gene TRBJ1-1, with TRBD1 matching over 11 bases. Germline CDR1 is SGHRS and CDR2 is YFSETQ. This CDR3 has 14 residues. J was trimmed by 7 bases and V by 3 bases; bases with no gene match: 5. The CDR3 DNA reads TGCGCCAGCAGCTCCGGACAGGGGGCGGTTGAAGCTTTCTTT. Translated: CASSSGQGAVEAFF.

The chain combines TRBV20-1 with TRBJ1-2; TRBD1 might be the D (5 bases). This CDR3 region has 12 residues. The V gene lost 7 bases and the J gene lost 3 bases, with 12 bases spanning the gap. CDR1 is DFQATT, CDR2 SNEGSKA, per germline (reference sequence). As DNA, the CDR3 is TGCAGTGATAAAGGGACTTACTATGGCTACACCTTC. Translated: CSDKGTYYGYTF.

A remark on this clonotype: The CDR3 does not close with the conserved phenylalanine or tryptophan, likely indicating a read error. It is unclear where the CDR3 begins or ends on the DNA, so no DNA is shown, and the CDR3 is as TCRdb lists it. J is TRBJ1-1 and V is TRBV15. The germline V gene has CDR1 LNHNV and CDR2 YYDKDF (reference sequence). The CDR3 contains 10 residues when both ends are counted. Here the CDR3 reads CATSRRVGTS.

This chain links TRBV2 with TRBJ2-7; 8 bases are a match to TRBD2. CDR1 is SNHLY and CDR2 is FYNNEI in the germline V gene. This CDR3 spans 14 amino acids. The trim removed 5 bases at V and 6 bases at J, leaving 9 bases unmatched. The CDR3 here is CASSSGRAVFEQYF. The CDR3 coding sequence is TGTGCCAGCAGTAGCGGGAGAGCAGTATTCGAGCAGTACTTC.

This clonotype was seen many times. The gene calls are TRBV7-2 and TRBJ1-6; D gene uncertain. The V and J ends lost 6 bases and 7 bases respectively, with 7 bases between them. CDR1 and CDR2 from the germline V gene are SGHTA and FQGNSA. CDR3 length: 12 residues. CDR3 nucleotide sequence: TGTGCCAGCAGAGAGACAAATTCACCCCTCCACTTT. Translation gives CASRETNSPLHF. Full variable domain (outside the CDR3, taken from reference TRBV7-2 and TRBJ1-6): GAGVSQSPSNKVTEKGKDVELRCDPISGHTALYWYRQSLGQGLEFLIYFQGNSAPDKSGLPSDRFSAERTGGSVSTLTIQRTQQEDSAVYLCASRETNSPLHFGNGTRLTVT.

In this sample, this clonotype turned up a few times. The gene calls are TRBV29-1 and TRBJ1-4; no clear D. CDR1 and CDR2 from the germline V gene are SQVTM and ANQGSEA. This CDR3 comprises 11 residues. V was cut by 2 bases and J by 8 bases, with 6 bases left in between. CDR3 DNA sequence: TGCAGCGTTGAATCGGGAGAAAAACTGTTTTTT. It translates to CSVESGEKLFF.

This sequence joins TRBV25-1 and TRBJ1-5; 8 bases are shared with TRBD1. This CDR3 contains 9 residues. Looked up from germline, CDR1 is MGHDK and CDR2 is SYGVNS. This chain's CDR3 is CDRGQPQHF. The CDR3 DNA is TGTGACAGGGGGCAGCCCCAGCATTTT.

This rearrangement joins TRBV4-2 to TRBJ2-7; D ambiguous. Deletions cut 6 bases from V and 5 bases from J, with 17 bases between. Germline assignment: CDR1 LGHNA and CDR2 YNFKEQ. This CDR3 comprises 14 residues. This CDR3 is CASRMELVGNEQYF. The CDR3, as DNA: TGTGCCAGCAGGATGGAGCTAGTTGGAAACGAGCAGTACTTC.

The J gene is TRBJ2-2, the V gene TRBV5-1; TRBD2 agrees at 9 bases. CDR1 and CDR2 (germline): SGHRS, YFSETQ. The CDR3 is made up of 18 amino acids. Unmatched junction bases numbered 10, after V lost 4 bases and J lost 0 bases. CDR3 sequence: CASSQIPGLATNTGELFF. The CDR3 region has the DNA TGCGCCAGCAGCCAGATCCCGGGACTAGCTACGAACACCGGGGAGCTGTTTTTT.

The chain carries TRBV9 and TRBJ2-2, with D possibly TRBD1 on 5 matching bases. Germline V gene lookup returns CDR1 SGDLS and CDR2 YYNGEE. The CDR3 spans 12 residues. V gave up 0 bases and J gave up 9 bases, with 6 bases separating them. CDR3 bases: TGTGCCAGCAGCGTAGGACAGCGGGAGCTGTTTTTT. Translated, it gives CASSVGQRELFF.

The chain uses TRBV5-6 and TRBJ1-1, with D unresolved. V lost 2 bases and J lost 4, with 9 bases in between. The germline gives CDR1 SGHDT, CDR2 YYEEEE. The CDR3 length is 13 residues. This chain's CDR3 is CASSFARGTEAFF. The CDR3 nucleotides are TGTGCCAGCAGCTTCGCTCGGGGCACTGAAGCTTTCTTT.

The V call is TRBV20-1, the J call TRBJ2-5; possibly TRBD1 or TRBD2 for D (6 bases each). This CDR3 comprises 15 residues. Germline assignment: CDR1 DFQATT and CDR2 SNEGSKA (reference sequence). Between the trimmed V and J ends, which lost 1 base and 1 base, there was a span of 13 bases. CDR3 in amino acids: CSARGYREVQETQYF. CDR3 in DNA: TGCAGTGCTAGAGGATACAGGGAGGTCCAAGAGACCCAGTACTTC.

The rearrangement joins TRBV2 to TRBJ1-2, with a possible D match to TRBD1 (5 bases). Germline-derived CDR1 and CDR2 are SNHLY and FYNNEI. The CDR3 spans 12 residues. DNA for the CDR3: TGTGCTGCGCGGGGGGAAAACTATGGCTACACCTTC. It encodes CAARGENYGYTF.

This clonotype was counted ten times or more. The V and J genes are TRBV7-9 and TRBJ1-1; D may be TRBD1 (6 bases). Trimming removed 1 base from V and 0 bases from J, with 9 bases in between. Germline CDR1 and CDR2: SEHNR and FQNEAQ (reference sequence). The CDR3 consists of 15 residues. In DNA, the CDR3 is TGTGCCAGCAGCTTAGTCGGACAGATGAACACTGAAGCTTTCTTT. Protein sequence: CASSLVGQMNTEAFF. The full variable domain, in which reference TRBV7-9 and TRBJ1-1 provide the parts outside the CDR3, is DTGVSQNPRHKITKRGQNVTFRCDPISEHNRLYWYRQTLGQGPEFLTYFQNEAQLEKSRLLSDRFSAERPKGSFSTLEIQRTEQGDSAMYLCASSLVGQMNTEAFFGQGTRLTVV.

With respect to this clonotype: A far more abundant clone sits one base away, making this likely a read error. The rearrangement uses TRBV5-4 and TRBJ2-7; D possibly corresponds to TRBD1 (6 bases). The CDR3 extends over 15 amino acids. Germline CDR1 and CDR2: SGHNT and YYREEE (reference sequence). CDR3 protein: CASSLVQGSSYQQYF. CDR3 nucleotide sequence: TGTGCCAGCAGCTTAGTCCAGGGGAGCTCCTACCAGCAGTACTTC.

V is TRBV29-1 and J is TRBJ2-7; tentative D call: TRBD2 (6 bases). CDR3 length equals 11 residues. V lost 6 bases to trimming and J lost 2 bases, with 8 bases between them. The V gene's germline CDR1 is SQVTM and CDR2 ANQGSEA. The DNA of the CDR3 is TGCAGCGTCCGGGAGCCCTACGAGCAGTACTTC. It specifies CSVREPYEQYF.

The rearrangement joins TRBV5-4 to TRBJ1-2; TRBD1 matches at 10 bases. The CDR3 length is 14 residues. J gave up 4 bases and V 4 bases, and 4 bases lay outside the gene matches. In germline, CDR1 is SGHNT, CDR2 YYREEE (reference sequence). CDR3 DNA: TGTGCCAGCAGCAAGACAGGGGGCGGCTATGGCTACACCTTC. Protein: CASSKTGGGYGYTF.

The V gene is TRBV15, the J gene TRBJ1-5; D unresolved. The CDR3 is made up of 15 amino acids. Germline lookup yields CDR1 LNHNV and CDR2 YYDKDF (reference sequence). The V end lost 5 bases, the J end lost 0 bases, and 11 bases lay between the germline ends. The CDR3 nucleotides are TGTGCCACCAGCGGAGGGAAGGGTAGCAATCAGCCCCAGCATTTT. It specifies CATSGGKGSNQPQHF.

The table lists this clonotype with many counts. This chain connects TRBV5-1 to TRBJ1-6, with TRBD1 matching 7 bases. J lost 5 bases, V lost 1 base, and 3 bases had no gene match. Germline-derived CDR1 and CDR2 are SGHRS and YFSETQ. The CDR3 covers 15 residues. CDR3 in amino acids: CASSLPDRDNSPLHF. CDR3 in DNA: TGCGCCAGCAGCTTGCCCGACAGGGATAATTCACCCCTCCACTTT.

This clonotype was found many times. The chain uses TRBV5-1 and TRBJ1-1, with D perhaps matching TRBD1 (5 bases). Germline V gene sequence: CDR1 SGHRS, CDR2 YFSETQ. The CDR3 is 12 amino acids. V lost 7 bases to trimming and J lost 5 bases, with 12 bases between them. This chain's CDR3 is CASRGEGTEAFF. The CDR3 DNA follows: TGCGCCAGCCGAGGGGAGGGGACTGAAGCTTTCTTT. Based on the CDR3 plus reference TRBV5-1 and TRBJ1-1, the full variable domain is KAGVTQTPRYLIKTRGQQVTLSCSPISGHRSVSWYQQTPGQGLQFLFEYFSETQRNKGNFPGRFSGRQFSNSRSEMNVSTLELGDSALYLCASRGEGTEAFFGQGTRLTVV.

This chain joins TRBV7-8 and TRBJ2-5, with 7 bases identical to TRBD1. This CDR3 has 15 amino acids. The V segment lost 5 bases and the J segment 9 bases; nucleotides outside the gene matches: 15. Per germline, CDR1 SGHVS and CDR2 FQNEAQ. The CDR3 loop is CASSRLTGSNQPQYF. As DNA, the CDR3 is TGTGCCAGCAGCCGACTGACAGGGAGCAATCAGCCCCAGTACTTC.

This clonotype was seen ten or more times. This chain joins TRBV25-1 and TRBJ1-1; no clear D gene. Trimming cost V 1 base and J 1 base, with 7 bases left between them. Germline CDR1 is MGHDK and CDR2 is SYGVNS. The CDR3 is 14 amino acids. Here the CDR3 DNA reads TGTGCCAGCAGTGAATCCGTACAGAACACTGAAGCTTTCTTT. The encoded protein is CASSESVQNTEAFF.

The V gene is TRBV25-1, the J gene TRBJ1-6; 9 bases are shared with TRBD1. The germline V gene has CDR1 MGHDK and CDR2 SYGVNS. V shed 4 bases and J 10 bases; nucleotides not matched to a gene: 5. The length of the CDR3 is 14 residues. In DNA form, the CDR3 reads TGTGCCAGCAGTGTACAGGGGGCAATATCACCCCTCCACTTT. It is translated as CASSVQGAISPLHF. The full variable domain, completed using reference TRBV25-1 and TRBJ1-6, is EADIYQTPRYLVIGTGKKITLECSQTMGHDKMYWYQQDPGMELHLIHYSYGVNSTEKGDLSSESTVSRIRTEHFPLTLESARPSHTSQYLCASSVQGAISPLHFGNGTRLTVT.

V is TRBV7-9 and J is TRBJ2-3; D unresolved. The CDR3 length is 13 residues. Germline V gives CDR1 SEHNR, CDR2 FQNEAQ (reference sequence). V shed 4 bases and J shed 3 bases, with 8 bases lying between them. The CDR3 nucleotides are TGTGCCAGCAGCTACCCCATGACAGATACGCAGTATTTT. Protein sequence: CASSYPMTDTQYF.

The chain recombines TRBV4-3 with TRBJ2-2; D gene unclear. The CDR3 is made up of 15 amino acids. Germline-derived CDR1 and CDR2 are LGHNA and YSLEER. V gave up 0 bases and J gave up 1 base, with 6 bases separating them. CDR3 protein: CASSQEIQNTGELFF. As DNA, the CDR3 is TGCGCCAGCAGCCAAGAAATCCAGAACACCGGGGAGCTGTTTTTT.

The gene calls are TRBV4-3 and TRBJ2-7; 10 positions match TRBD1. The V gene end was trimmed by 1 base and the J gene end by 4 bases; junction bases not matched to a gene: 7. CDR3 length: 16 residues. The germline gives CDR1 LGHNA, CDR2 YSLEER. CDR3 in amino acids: CASSQGVGTGAYEQYF. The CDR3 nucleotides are TGCGCCAGCAGCCAAGGTGTGGGGACAGGGGCGTACGAGCAGTACTTC.

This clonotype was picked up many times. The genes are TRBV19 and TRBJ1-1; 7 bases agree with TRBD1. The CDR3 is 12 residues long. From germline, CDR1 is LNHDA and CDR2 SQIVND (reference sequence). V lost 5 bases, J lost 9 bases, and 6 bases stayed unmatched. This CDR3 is CASSFPGQKAFF. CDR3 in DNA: TGTGCCAGTAGTTTTCCGGGACAGAAAGCTTTCTTT. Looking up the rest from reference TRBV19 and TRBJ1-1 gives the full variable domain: DGGITQSPKYLFRKEGQNVTLSCEQNLNHDAMYWYRQDPGQGLRLIYYSQIVNDFQKGDIAEGYSVSREKKESFPLTVTSAQKNPTAFYLCASSFPGQKAFFGQGTRLTVV.

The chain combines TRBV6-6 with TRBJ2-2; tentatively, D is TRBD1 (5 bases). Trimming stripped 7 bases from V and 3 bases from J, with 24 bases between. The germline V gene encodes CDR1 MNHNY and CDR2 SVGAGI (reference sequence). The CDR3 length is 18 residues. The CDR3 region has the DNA TGTGCCAGCATTAGGATTGCAGGGTTTGATAGGCACACCGGGGAGCTGTTTTTT. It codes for CASIRIAGFDRHTGELFF.